This TCR beta chain was profiled in a study of beta chain features in type 1 diabetes. Findings and caveats of the study: The study found moderately but significantly shorter TCRB CDR3s in all four CD4+ subsets of Type 1 diabetes patients.

Sequencing targeted expressed TCRB transcripts, as all isolated RNA had been reverse transcribed. Assay used: immunoSEQ multiplex PCR; TCRdb lists only in-frame clones, some missing. The sample lists about 220,000 clones; roughly a tenth were seen once. The germline V and J ends were trimmed by 5 bases and 1 base, with 9 bases remaining between them. The CDR3 has 13 residues. The V gene's germline CDR1 is SQVTM and CDR2 ANQGSEA. Concerning this clone: The antigen is not known.

The sequenced sample was central memory CD4+ T cells from blood. This clonotype was obtained from a man between 18 and 35 years old in good health. This chain uses TRBV29-1 with TRBJ1-5; D call uncertain. The CDR3 region has the DNA TGCAGCGTTCACTTGGGGAGCAATCAGCCCCAGCATTTT. It yields the protein CSVHLGSNQPQHF. Complete variable domain (other parts from reference TRBV29-1 and TRBJ1-5): SAVISQKPSRDICQRGTSLTIQCQVDSQVTMMFWYRQQPGQSLTLIATANQGSEATYESGFVIDKFPISRPNLTFSTLTVSNMSPEDSSIYLCSVHLGSNQPQHFGDGTRLSIL.